Listed below are T cell receptor beta chains from one sample, sequenced in a study of cytomegalovirus exposure and HLA in healthy donors. Libraries were prepared by immunoSEQ multiplex PCR; TCRdb keeps only in-frame clonotypes and omits some of them. The table lists roughly 150,000 clones, 80% to 90% of them singletons. The sample comprised PBMCs. The source of these receptors is a woman younger than 35 in good health and CMV-seronegative. The CDR3 runs from the conserved cysteine through the conserved F or W. A D gene is named only where the DNA matches it firmly. Size is stated for part of the rows, as once, few or many counts, or as a class when the clone is expanded.

J,V,D,size,CDR3,DNA
TRBJ1-1,TRBV5-1,NA,NA,CASSSGRPGAEAFF,TGCGCCAGCAGCTCGGGACGGCCGGGGGCTGAAGCTTTCTTT
TRBJ2-2,TRBV27,TRBD1,NA,CASRTGDSGELFF,TGTGCCAGCAGAACAGGGGATTCCGGGGAGCTGTTTTTT
TRBJ2-1,TRBV21-1,NA,NA,CASSQTASSYNEQFF,TGTGCCAGCAGCCAGACAGCGAGCTCCTACAATGAGCAGTTCTTC
TRBJ1-2,TRBV7-2,NA,NA,CASSLETANYGYTF,TGTGCCAGCAGCTTAGAGACAGCCAACTATGGCTACACCTTC
TRBJ2-5,TRBV29-1,NA,NA,CSVPLGTSSTQYF,TGCAGCGTCCCCCTCGGGACATCTTCGACCCAGTACTTC
TRBJ1-5,TRBV6-1,NA,NA,CASSEGEGGQEPQHF,TGTGCCAGCAGTGAAGGCGAGGGGGGGCAGGAGCCCCAGCATTTT
TRBJ2-2,TRBV6-6,TRBD2,NA,CASRLAGGPHTGELFF,TGTGCCAGCAGACTAGCGGGAGGGCCCCACACCGGGGAGCTGTTTTTT
TRBJ2-7,TRBV19,NA,NA,CASSSDILKQYF,TGTGCCAGTAGCTCCGACATTCTTAAGCAGTACTTC
TRBJ1-1,TRBV28,TRBD1,NA,CASSPLGDRHTEAFF,TGTGCCAGCAGTCCCCTTGGGGACAGGCACACTGAAGCTTTCTTT
TRBJ1-1,TRBV5-4,TRBD1,NA,CASSRYRGTEAFF,TGTGCCAGCAGCCGCTACAGGGGGACTGAAGCTTTCTTT
TRBJ2-1,TRBV6-6,NA,NA,CASTKGGRRSLFEQFF,TGTGCCAGCACCAAGGGTGGGAGACGCTCACTCTTTGAGCAGTTCTTC
TRBJ1-4,TRBV4-1,NA,NA,CASSQQGSNEKLFF,TGCGCCAGCAGCCAACAGGGGTCTAATGAAAAACTGTTTTTT
TRBJ2-1,TRBV6-6,NA,NA,CATHRGSNEQFF,TGTGCCACGCACCGGGGAAGCAATGAGCAGTTCTTC
TRBJ2-1,TRBV2,TRBD1,NA,CASSEPLSPGQEGNEQFF,TGTGCCAGCAGTGAACCTCTCAGCCCGGGACAGGAGGGGAATGAGCAGTTCTTC
TRBJ2-3,TRBV18,TRBD1,NA,CASSPGQAPDTQYF,TGTGCCAGCTCACCCGGACAGGCACCAGATACGCAGTATTTT
TRBJ2-5,TRBV2,NA,once,CASSVVQETQYF,TGTGCCAGCAGTGTAGTCCAAGAGACCCAGTACTTC
TRBJ1-6,TRBV5-1,NA,NA,CASSPTGYNSPLHF,TGCGCCAGCAGCCCCACCGGCTATAATTCACCCCTCCACTTT
TRBJ1-2,TRBV6-1,TRBD1,once,CASRSDRGRGYTF,TGTGCCAGCAGATCGGACAGGGGGCGAGGCTACACCTTC
TRBJ2-5,TRBV9,TRBD1,NA,CASSADRAQETQYF,TGTGCCAGCAGCGCGGACAGGGCTCAAGAGACCCAGTACTTC
TRBJ1-2,TRBV28,NA,NA,CASSLSRGWGYTF,TGTGCCAGCAGTTTATCCAGGGGCTGGGGCTACACCTTC
TRBJ2-6,TRBV5-1,NA,NA,CASSGVGSGANVLTF,TGCGCCAGCTCCGGGGTGGGGTCTGGGGCCAACGTCCTGACTTTC
TRBJ2-5,TRBV2,TRBD2,few,CASSPGLAGGYQETQYF,TGTGCCAGCAGCCCGGGACTAGCGGGGGGCTACCAAGAGACCCAGTACTTC
TRBJ2-3,TRBV5-5,TRBD1,NA,CASSLLGGLGDTQYF,TGTGCCAGCAGCTTGCTAGGGGGCCTAGGCGATACGCAGTATTTT
TRBJ2-1,TRBV7-8,TRBD2,NA,CASSQQPEGWSPSGSNEQFF,TGTGCCAGCAGCCAGCAACCTGAAGGGTGGTCCCCTAGCGGGAGTAATGAGCAGTTCTTC
TRBJ1-2,TRBV10-3,NA,NA,CAISRRPGGQDGYTF,TGTGCCATCAGTCGGAGGCCGGGGGGGCAGGATGGCTACACCTTC
TRBJ1-1,TRBV2,TRBD1,NA,CASSEGDRDDTEAFF,TGTGCCAGCAGTGAAGGGGACAGGGACGACACTGAAGCTTTCTTT
TRBJ1-5,TRBV30,NA,NA,CAWSVTGYNQPQHF,TGTGCCTGGAGTGTAACAGGGTATAATCAGCCCCAGCATTTT
TRBJ1-2,TRBV5-1,NA,NA,CASSLNRDYGYTF,TGCGCCAGCAGCTTGAACAGGGACTATGGCTACACCTTC
TRBJ1-3,TRBV5-6,NA,few,CASSLTYSGNTIYF,TGTGCCAGCAGCTTGACATACTCTGGAAACACCATATATTTT
TRBJ2-3,TRBV28,NA,NA,CASSFDPNTRFSTDTQYF,TGTGCCAGCAGTTTCGACCCTAATACGAGGTTTAGCACAGATACGCAGTATTTT
TRBJ2-3,TRBV28,NA,once,CASSPLSTLSTDTQYF,TGTGCCAGCAGTCCTTTATCTACGCTAAGCACAGATACGCAGTATTTT
TRBJ2-4,TRBV7-9,TRBD1,NA,CASSLRDRGQENIQYF,TGTGCCAGCAGCTTACGGGACAGGGGGCAAGAAAACATTCAGTACTTC
TRBJ2-7,TRBV10-3,NA,NA,CAISAEGTYYEQYF,TGTGCCATCAGCGCTGAAGGGACTTACTACGAGCAGTACTTC
TRBJ2-7,TRBV6-1,NA,NA,CASRSNRELDEQYF,TGTGCCAGCAGATCTAACAGGGAACTGGACGAGCAGTACTTC
TRBJ2-3,TRBV9,TRBD2,NA,CASSETSGRTDTQYF,TGTGCCAGCAGCGAAACTAGCGGCCGCACAGATACGCAGTATTTT
TRBJ1-2,TRBV6-5,NA,NA,CASSYSPGGYTF,TGTGCCAGCAGTTACTCTCCCGGGGGCTACACCTTC
TRBJ1-2,TRBV9,TRBD1,once,CASSARQGRGGYTF,TGTGCCAGCAGCGCCAGACAGGGCCGGGGTGGCTACACCTTC
TRBJ2-2,TRBV11-2,TRBD1,NA,CASSVDRAPTGELFF,TGTGCCAGCAGCGTAGACAGGGCTCCCACCGGGGAGCTGTTTTTT
TRBJ2-7,TRBV7-9,TRBD1,NA,CASSSRDSSYEQYF,TGTGCCAGCAGCAGCCGGGACAGCTCCTACGAGCAGTACTTC
TRBJ2-6,TRBV5-1,NA,NA,CASSLVTGANVLTF,TGCGCCAGCAGCTTGGTCACTGGGGCCAACGTCCTGACTTTC
TRBJ2-1,TRBV19,TRBD2,NA,CASSPRLADYNEQFF,TGTGCCAGTAGTCCCCGACTAGCTGACTACAATGAGCAGTTCTTC
TRBJ2-7,TRBV6-5,TRBD2,once,CASRKATSGGYEQYF,TGTGCCAGCAGAAAAGCAACTAGCGGGGGTTACGAGCAGTACTTC
TRBJ1-1,TRBV5-4,TRBD1,NA,CASSLPGTVAAEAFF,TGTGCCAGCAGCTTGCCCGGGACAGTCGCTGCTGAAGCTTTCTTT
TRBJ1-1,TRBV6-1,TRBD1,few,CASSATGASTQAFF,TGTGCCAGCAGTGCGACAGGGGCCTCCACACAAGCTTTCTTT
TRBJ2-5,TRBV4-1,NA,NA,CASSQSLTGLQETQYF,TGCGCCAGCAGCCAATCCCTTACAGGCCTCCAAGAGACCCAGTACTTC
TRBJ1-4,TRBV2,NA,NA,CASREGQIEEKLFF,TGTGCCAGCAGAGAAGGACAGATTGAGGAAAAACTGTTTTTT
TRBJ1-3,TRBV6-5,TRBD1,NA,CASSYSTGGSGNTIYF,TGTGCCAGCAGTTACTCAACAGGGGGATCTGGAAACACCATATATTTT
TRBJ2-1,TRBV2,TRBD1,NA,CASSEAGDRGYNEQFF,TGTGCCAGCAGTGAAGCTGGGGACAGGGGTTACAATGAGCAGTTCTTC
TRBJ2-7,TRBV2,NA,NA,CASSASGSLSYEQYF,TGTGCCAGCAGCGCGAGCGGGTCATTGTCCTACGAGCAGTACTTC
TRBJ1-1,TRBV28,NA,NA,CASTIDRMNTEAFF,TGTGCCAGCACCATAGACAGGATGAACACTGAAGCTTTCTTT
TRBJ1-5,TRBV5-6,NA,NA,CASSLGGNNQPQHF,TGTGCCAGCAGCTTGGGAGGAAACAATCAGCCCCAGCATTTT
TRBJ2-2,TRBV2,TRBD1,NA,CASSEALRTGGTGELFF,TGTGCCAGCAGTGAAGCGCTTAGGACAGGGGGGACCGGGGAGCTGTTTTTT
TRBJ2-1,TRBV12-5,NA,NA,CASGPIQGEQFF,TGTGCTAGTGGTCCTATACAGGGAGAGCAGTTCTTC
TRBJ1-1,TRBV27,NA,NA,CASSLSGTYTEAFF,TGTGCCAGCAGTTTATCGGGCACTTACACTGAAGCTTTCTTT
TRBJ1-2,TRBV27,NA,once,CASSLSKGQYYTF,TGTGCCAGCAGTTTATCAAAAGGACAATACTACACCTTC
TRBJ1-2,TRBV30,TRBD1,NA,CAWSAPWGQSYGYTF,TGTGCCTGGAGTGCACCTTGGGGACAGTCCTATGGCTACACCTTC
TRBJ2-5,TRBV9,TRBD2,NA,CASSAQPGTSGGETQYF,TGTGCCAGCAGCGCTCAACCTGGGACTAGCGGAGGGGAGACCCAGTACTTC
TRBJ2-7,TRBV7-6,NA,NA,CASSPGTLEQYF,TGTGCCAGCAGCCCAGGGACTCTCGAGCAGTACTTC
TRBJ2-7,TRBV2,TRBD1,NA,CASSEGYRGREQYF,TGTGCCAGCAGTGAAGGTTACAGGGGGCGTGAGCAGTACTTC